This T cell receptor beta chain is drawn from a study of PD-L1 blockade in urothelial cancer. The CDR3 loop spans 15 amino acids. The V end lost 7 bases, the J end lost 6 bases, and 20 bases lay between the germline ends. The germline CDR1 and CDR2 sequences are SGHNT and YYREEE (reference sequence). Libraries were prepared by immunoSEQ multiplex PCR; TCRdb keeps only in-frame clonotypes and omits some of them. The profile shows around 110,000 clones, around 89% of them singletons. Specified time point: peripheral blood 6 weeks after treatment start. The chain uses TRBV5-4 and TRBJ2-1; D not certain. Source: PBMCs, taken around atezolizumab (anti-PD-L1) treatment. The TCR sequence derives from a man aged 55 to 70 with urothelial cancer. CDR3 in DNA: TGTGCCAGCGTACTCCCGGGTACGGCCATCAATGAGCAGTTCTTC. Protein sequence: CASVLPGTAINEQFF.